One sample yielded the 3 T cell receptor beta chains listed below, sequenced in a study of blood T cell repertoires in COVID-19. TCRdb's copy holds only in-frame clones and misses some; the assay was immunoSEQ multiplex PCR. The sample comprises roughly 100,000 clones, approximately 90% of which are singletons, and around a sixth rests with the top ten. The sequencing sample was made of peripheral blood. These receptors were collected from a man aged 50-60 years with acute or convalescent COVID-19.

The CDR3 loop reads CATSREPTGNYEQYF. The CDR3 coding sequence is TGTGCCACCAGCAGGGAGCCGACAGGTAACTACGAGCAGTACTTC. The V and J genes are TRBV15 and TRBJ2-7, with D possibly TRBD1 on 6 matching bases. The V gene's germline CDR1 is LNHNV and CDR2 YYDKDF (reference sequence). V lost 3 bases to trimming and J lost 3 bases, with 15 bases between them. The CDR3 covers 15 residues.

This chain joins TRBV7-2 and TRBJ2-5; no reliable D call. Per germline, CDR1 SGHTA and CDR2 FQGNSA. The V end was cut by 1 base, the J end by 5 bases, with 8 bases between. This CDR3 has 13 amino acids. CDR3 sequence (DNA): TGTGCCAGCAGCTTAGGTCCGCGGGAGACCCAGTACTTC. This translates into CASSLGPRETQYF. Looking up the rest from reference TRBV7-2 and TRBJ2-5 gives the full variable domain: GAGVSQSPSNKVTEKGKDVELRCDPISGHTALYWYRQSLGQGLEFLIYFQGNSAPDKSGLPSDRFSAERTGGSVSTLTIQRTQQEDSAVYLCASSLGPRETQYFGPGTRLLVL.

This rearrangement joins TRBV24-1 to TRBJ2-3, with TRBD1 matching 10 bases. The CDR3 is 16 residues long. Germline V gene data show CDR1 as KGHDR and CDR2 as SFDVKD. Trimming took 4 bases from V and 4 from J; bases not matched to a gene: 7. As DNA, the CDR3 is TGTGCCACCAGTGACTCGGGACAGGGGCGGGCAGATACGCAGTATTTT. It encodes CATSDSGQGRADTQYF.